These 3 T cell receptor beta chains share one sample of origin, sequenced in a study of identical twins. Each CDR3 protein gets one entry after TCRdb re-called the 5' RACE reads with MiXCR. The data hold about 280,000 distinct CDR3 sequences, with roughly 8.6% observed a single time. The same data also contributed to another study, on yellow fever vaccine responses in identical twins.

Specimen: memory (CD45RO+) T cells sorted from blood. The origin of the receptors is a woman under 30 in good health.

The V and J genes are TRBV7-9 and TRBJ2-3; D is tentatively TRBD1 or TRBD2 (5 bases each). Germline assignment: CDR1 SEHNR and CDR2 FQNEAQ (reference sequence). This CDR3 has 16 amino acids. Trimming cost V 7 bases and J 1 base, with 18 bases left between them. In nucleotides, the CDR3 is TGTGCCAGCACCAACTCTGGGGGAGTCGGCACAGATACGCAGTATTTT. This codes for CASTNSGGVGTDTQYF.

This clonotype was recorded at least ten times. This chain uses TRBV12-3 or TRBV12-4 with TRBJ2-5; D is undetermined. CDR3 length: 13 residues. The ends were cut back, 3 bases at V and 5 bases at J, with 10 bases in the middle. The CDR3 nucleotides are TGTGCCAGCAGTTTTGCCAGAGCGGAGACCCAGTACTTC. Translated, it gives CASSFARAETQYF.

This clonotype occurred a few times. The V and J genes are TRBV10-2 and TRBJ2-2; tentatively, D is TRBD2 (5 bases). Germline loops: CDR1 WSHSY, CDR2 SAAADI. V lost 3 bases and J lost 2, with 7 bases in between. This CDR3 comprises 14 residues. In DNA, the CDR3 is TGCGCCAGCAGTGAAACGGGAAACACCGGGGAGCTGTTTTTT. Encoded protein: CASSETGNTGELFF.